A single sample is the source of the 24 T cell receptor beta chains below, sequenced in a study of blood T cells in healthy people across ages. The second PCR ran about 7 to 12 cycles with a sample-barcoded 5' primer and J-beta primers. TCRdb fed the 5' RACE reads into MiXCR, producing one record per CDR3 protein. The profile shows hundreds of thousands of distinct CDR3 sequences, about 55% of them singletons. Sequenced: blood. The receptors here all came from a man older than 75 in good health.

J is TRBJ2-1 and V is TRBV11-2; 8 nucleotides line up with TRBD2. Per germline, CDR1 SGHAT and CDR2 FQNNGV. This CDR3 is built from 17 residues. The J segment lost 7 bases and the V segment lost 5 bases, leaving 16 bases of the junction unmatched. CDR3: CASSPVGSGNLGNEQFF. CDR3 nucleotide sequence: TGTGCCAGCAGCCCCGTCGGTAGCGGGAACCTCGGGAATGAGCAGTTCTTC.

The CDR3 loop reads CANRLAGGPGNEQFF. Written as DNA, the CDR3 is TGTGCCAACAGATTAGCGGGAGGGCCCGGCAATGAGCAGTTCTTC. The chain recombines TRBV12-3 or TRBV12-4 with TRBJ2-1, with 11 bases identical to TRBD2. The CDR3 is 15 residues long. V lost 10 bases to trimming and J lost 6 bases; unmatched junction nucleotides: 11.

This clonotype was seen once. The chain combines TRBV2 with TRBJ2-4, with a tentative D call TRBD2 (6 bases). CDR1 and CDR2 (germline): SNHLY, FYNNEI. CDR3 length equals 15 residues. Trimming cost V 3 bases and J 1 base, with 10 bases left between them. The CDR3 DNA reads as TGTGCCAGCAGTGAGGGGGGATTCGCCAAAAACATTCAGTACTTC. Translating it yields CASSEGGFAKNIQYF. The entire variable domain, with the rest obtained from reference TRBV2 and TRBJ2-4, is as follows: EPEVTQTPSHQVTQMGQEVILRCVPISNHLYFYWYRQILGQKVEFLVSFYNNEISEKSEIFDDQFSVERPDGSNFTLKIRSTKLEDSAMYFCASSEGGFAKNIQYFGAGTRLSVL.

This clonotype has just a few counts. Germline and junction disagree at one end, which may indicate a read error. The chain combines TRBV6-6 with TRBJ2-4; D is perhaps TRBD2 (5 bases). CDR1 and CDR2 from the germline V gene are MNHNY and SVGAGI (reference sequence). This CDR3 is 13 amino acids long. CDR3 sequence reads: CASSDSQPREQYF. The CDR3 DNA reads TGTGCCAGCAGTGACTCGCAGCCGAGGGAGCAGTACTTC.

This chain connects TRBV13 to TRBJ2-1; perhaps TRBD2 as D (6 bases). CDR1 is PRHDT and CDR2 is FYEKMQ in the germline V gene (reference sequence). Trimming removed 5 bases at V and 2 bases at J, with 13 bases between. The CDR3 has 15 amino acids. CDR3 sequence: CASSPMEGTYNEQFF. The CDR3 DNA is TGTGCCAGCAGCCCGATGGAGGGCACCTACAATGAGCAGTTCTTC.

V gene TRBV25-1 combines with J gene TRBJ2-7; possible D gene TRBD2, 5 bases. Germline V lookup: CDR1 MGHDK, CDR2 SYGVNS. This CDR3 is 13 amino acids long. The V end was cut by 7 bases, the J end by 1 base, with 11 bases between. CDR3 sequence: CASIDYKSYEQYF. As DNA, the CDR3 is TGTGCCAGCATAGACTATAAGTCCTACGAGCAGTACTTC.

This clonotype showed up just a few times. CDR3 in amino acids: CASSLESGGGIPYEQYF. CDR3 in DNA: TGTGCCAGCAGCTTAGAGTCTGGAGGGGGGATCCCCTACGAGCAGTACTTC. J is TRBJ2-7 and V is TRBV11-2; the D gene could be TRBD1 or TRBD2 (6 bases each). Germline V gene sequence: CDR1 SGHAT, CDR2 FQNNGV. V was trimmed by 0 bases and J by 2 bases, leaving 17 bases between them. There are 17 residues in the CDR3.

The chain has TRBV5-1 and TRBJ2-5; no clear D. V lost 0 bases and J lost 1, with 7 bases in between. CDR1 SGHRS and CDR2 YFSETQ come from the germline V gene. This CDR3 has 14 residues. This chain's CDR3 is CASSLVPAQETQYF. The DNA of the CDR3 is TGCGCCAGCAGCTTGGTGCCAGCCCAAGAGACCCAGTACTTC.

The chain employs TRBV20-1 and TRBJ1-6, with D possibly matching TRBD1 (6 bases). Germline lookup yields CDR1 DFQATT and CDR2 SNEGSKA (reference sequence). V lost 6 bases, J lost 0 bases, and 15 bases lay in between. CDR3 length equals 16 residues. As DNA, the CDR3 is TGCAGTGCACGGGGGGCTTCGAGCTCCTATAATTCACCCCTCCACTTT. As protein: CSARGASSSYNSPLHF.

The table lists this clonotype with a few counts. V gene TRBV6-5 combines with J gene TRBJ2-5; no reliable D call. CDR3 length: 14 amino acids. Trimming left V 2 bases short and J 2 bases short, with 9 bases between. CDR1 and CDR2 (germline): MNHEY, SVGAGI. The CDR3 loop reads CASSYTDKQETQYF. DNA for the CDR3: TGTGCCAGCAGTTACACTGACAAACAAGAGACCCAGTACTTC.

The J gene is TRBJ1-2, the V gene TRBV18; tentatively, D is TRBD1 (6 bases). Germline values: CDR1 KGHSH, CDR2 LQKENI. The CDR3 runs 15 residues. Between the trimmed V and J ends, which lost 1 base and 6 bases, there was a span of 15 bases. CDR3 region: CASSPQPGVVDGYTF. The CDR3 region has the DNA TGTGCCAGCTCACCACAGCCAGGGGTGGTGGATGGCTACACCTTC.

Only a few counts were recorded for this clonotype. The chain has TRBV20-1 and TRBJ2-5, with 11 positions matching TRBD2. Near its end, the DNA agrees better with TRBJ2-7, so the J call may be wrong. CDR1 and CDR2 (germline): DFQATT, SNEGSKA (reference sequence). The CDR3 loop spans 13 amino acids. CDR3 protein: CSASSGRIHEQYF. As DNA, the CDR3 is TGCAGCGCCTCTAGCGGGAGGATCCACGAGCAGTACTTC.

The table lists this clonotype with a few counts. The chain carries TRBV13 and TRBJ2-4; maybe TRBD2 (5 bases). The better agreement between TRBJ2-5 and the DNA end casts doubt on the J call. Germline CDR1 is PRHDT and CDR2 is FYEKMQ (reference sequence). The CDR3 loop spans 15 amino acids. This chain's CDR3 is CASSPGSIPTETQYF. In nucleotides, the CDR3 is TGTGCCAGCAGCCCGGGGTCAATTCCAACAGAGACCCAGTACTTC.

V and J are TRBV21-1 and TRBJ2-4; TRBD1, the table's D call, lacks a check against the DNA. TRBV21-1 constitutes a pseudogene. CDR3 length: 16 residues. This chain's CDR3 is CASTKPGLGAKNIQYF. Here the CDR3 DNA reads TGTGCCAGCACTAAGCCGGGGCTTGGGGCCAAAAACATTCAGTACTTC.

This clonotype was detected only a few times. This chain joins TRBV12-3 or TRBV12-4 and TRBJ1-6; possibly TRBD1 for D (5 bases). V was cut by 5 bases and J by 7 bases, with 9 bases left in between. This CDR3 is 13 amino acids long. In nucleotides, the CDR3 is TGTGCCAGCAGTCCGGGGCTAAATTCACCCCTCCACTTT. This sequence encodes CASSPGLNSPLHF.

The CDR3 nucleotides read TGCAGCGTCGCTACAGGGGTTGGAAGCTATGGCTACACCTTC. Its protein product is CSVATGVGSYGYTF. The rearrangement links TRBV29-1 to TRBJ1-2; 7 bases align to TRBD1. The CDR3 is 14 amino acids. Germline V CDR1 and CDR2: SQVTM, ANQGSEA. V shed 6 bases and J 4 bases; nucleotides not matched to a gene: 11. Full variable domain (rest looked up from reference TRBV29-1 and TRBJ1-2): SAVISQKPSRDICQRGTSLTIQCQVDSQVTMMFWYRQQPGQSLTLIATANQGSEATYESGFVIDKFPISRPNLTFSTLTVSNMSPEDSSIYLCSVATGVGSYGYTFGSGTRLTVV.

This chain links TRBV7-6 with TRBJ2-7, with D possibly called TRBD1 or TRBD2 (6 bases each). From germline, CDR1 is SGHVS and CDR2 FNYEAQ. The CDR3 contains 16 residues. Trimming shortened V by 5 bases and J by 1 base, and 18 bases separated the two germline ends. The CDR3 sequence is CASSNTGGGGSYEQYF. DNA for the CDR3: TGTGCCAGCAGCAACACTGGAGGGGGAGGTTCCTACGAGCAGTACTTC.

This clonotype was found a few times. One end of the junction does not line up with germline, which may come from a read error. This chain connects TRBV6-6 to TRBJ2-1; D is unclear. Germline assignment: CDR1 MNHNY and CDR2 SVGAGI (reference sequence). CDR3 length: 14 amino acids. The CDR3 region has the DNA TGTGCCAGCAGTGACTCATCCAGGTCCGATGAGCAGTTCTTC. Its protein is CASSDSSRSDEQFF.

This clonotype was counted only a few times. J is TRBJ1-5 and V is TRBV2, with D tentatively TRBD1 (6 bases). V lost 4 bases and J lost 3, with 13 bases in between. CDR1 SNHLY and CDR2 FYNNEI come from the germline V gene. The CDR3 runs to 15 residues. CDR3 DNA sequence: TGTGCCAGCAGTGTCGACAGGTCGTTCAATCAGCCCCAGCATTTT. Amino acid sequence: CASSVDRSFNQPQHF.

The genes are TRBV12-3 or TRBV12-4 and TRBJ2-7; perhaps TRBD1 as D (6 bases). The CDR3 spans 14 residues. V was pared by 8 bases and J by 3 bases, with 17 bases between. CDR3 sequence: CASRPTGIHYEQYF. The CDR3 nucleotides read TGTGCCAGCCGACCGACAGGTATCCACTACGAGCAGTACTTC.

Comment on this clonotype: One junction end does not reproduce the germline sequence, and a read error may be involved. V is TRBV25-1 and J is TRBJ1-1; D remains unclear. The germline gives CDR1 MGHDK, CDR2 SYGVNS. The CDR3 totals 14 residues. The CDR3 spells CARRTLGRTTEAFF. The CDR3, as DNA: TGTGCCCGCAGGACCCTTGGGCGAACAACTGAAGCTTTCTTT.

The J gene is TRBJ2-7, the V gene TRBV5-1; 11 positions match TRBD1. Germline lookup yields CDR1 SGHRS and CDR2 YFSETQ. The V segment lost 4 bases and the J segment 3 bases; nucleotides outside the gene matches: 6. This CDR3 region has 15 residues. The DNA of the CDR3 is TGCGCCAGCAGCCTGGGACAGGGGGAAGTCTACGAGCAGTACTTC. It specifies CASSLGQGEVYEQYF.

The rearrangement links TRBV29-1 to TRBJ2-7, with no clear D. The CDR3 is 13 amino acids. Per the germline V gene, CDR1 is SQVTM and CDR2 is ANQGSEA. V lost 3 bases, J lost 3 bases, and 12 bases lay in between. The CDR3 DNA is TGCAGCGTTGAGTCGCAGGATCTCTACGAGCAGTACTTC. Its translation is CSVESQDLYEQYF.

The chain links TRBV24-1 to TRBJ2-1; 16 bases align to TRBD2. The CDR3 sequence is 17 residues long. Germline loops: CDR1 KGHDR, CDR2 SFDVKD. The V segment lost 3 bases and the J segment 6 bases; nucleotides outside the gene matches: 4. The CDR3 here is CATSDPGTSGRVNEQFF. Here the CDR3 DNA reads TGTGCCACCAGTGATCCCGGGACTAGCGGGAGGGTCAATGAGCAGTTCTTC.